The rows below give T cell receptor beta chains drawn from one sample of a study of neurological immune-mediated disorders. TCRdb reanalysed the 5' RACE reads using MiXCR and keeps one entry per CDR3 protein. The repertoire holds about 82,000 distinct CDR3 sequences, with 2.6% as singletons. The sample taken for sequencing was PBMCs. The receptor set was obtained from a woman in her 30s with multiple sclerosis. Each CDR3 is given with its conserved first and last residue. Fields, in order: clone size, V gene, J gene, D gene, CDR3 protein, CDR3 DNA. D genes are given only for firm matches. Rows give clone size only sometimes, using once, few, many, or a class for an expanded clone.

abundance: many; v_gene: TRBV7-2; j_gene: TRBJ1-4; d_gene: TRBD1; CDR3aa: CASGFAGTGDEKLFF; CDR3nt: TGTGCCAGCGGTTTTGCAGGGACAGGAGATGAAAAACTGTTTTTT
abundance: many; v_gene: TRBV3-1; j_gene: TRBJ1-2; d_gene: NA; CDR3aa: CASSQEVGVIHGYTF; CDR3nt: TGTGCCAGCAGCCAAGAGGTCGGGGTCATACATGGCTACACCTTC
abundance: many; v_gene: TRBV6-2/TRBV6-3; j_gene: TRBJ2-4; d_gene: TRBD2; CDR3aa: CASSYSTAGENIQYF; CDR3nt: TGTGCCAGCAGTTACTCGACAGCGGGAGAAAACATTCAGTACTTC
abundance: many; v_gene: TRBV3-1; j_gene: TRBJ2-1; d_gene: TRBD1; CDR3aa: CASSLRTGDRGQFF; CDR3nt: TGTGCCAGCAGCCTCCGGACAGGGGATAGAGGGCAGTTCTTC
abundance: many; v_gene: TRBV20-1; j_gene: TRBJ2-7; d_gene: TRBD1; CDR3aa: CSARDQTGAGEQYF; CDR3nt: TGCAGTGCTAGAGATCAAACAGGGGCAGGGGAGCAGTACTTC
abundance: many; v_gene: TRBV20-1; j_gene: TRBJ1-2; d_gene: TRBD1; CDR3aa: CSASRTGSGTF; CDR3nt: TGCAGTGCTAGCCGGACAGGGAGCGGCACCTTC
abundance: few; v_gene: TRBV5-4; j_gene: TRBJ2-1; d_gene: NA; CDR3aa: CASSRRDSSYNEQFF; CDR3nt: TGTGCCAGCAGCCGGAGGGACAGCTCCTACAATGAGCAGTTCTTC
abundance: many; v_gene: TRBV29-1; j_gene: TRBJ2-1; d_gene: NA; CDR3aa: CSVWTYNEQFF; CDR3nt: TGCAGCGTTTGGACCTACAATGAGCAGTTCTTC
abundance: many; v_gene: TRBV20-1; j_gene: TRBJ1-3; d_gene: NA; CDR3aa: CSATTVYSGNTIYF; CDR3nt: TGCAGTGCAACGACAGTCTACTCTGGAAACACCATATATTTT
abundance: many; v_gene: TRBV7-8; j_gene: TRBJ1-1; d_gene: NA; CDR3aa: CASSSSVPGLNTEAFF; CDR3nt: TGTGCCAGCAGCTCTTCGGTCCCCGGTTTGAACACTGAAGCTTTCTTT
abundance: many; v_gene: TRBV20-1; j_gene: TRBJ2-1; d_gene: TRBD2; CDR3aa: CSARGASGNYNEQFF; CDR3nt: TGCAGTGCTAGAGGGGCTAGCGGGAACTACAATGAGCAGTTCTTC
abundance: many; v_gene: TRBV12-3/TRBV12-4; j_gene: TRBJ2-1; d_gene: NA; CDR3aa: CASSYVAYNEQFF; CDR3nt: TGTGCCAGCAGTTATGTAGCCTACAATGAGCAGTTCTTC
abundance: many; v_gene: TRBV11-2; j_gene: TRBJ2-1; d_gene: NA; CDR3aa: CASTNYNEQFF; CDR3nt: TGTGCCAGCACAAATTACAATGAGCAGTTCTTC
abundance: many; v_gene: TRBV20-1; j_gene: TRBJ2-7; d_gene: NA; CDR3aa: CSARKSTEQYF; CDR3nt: TGCAGTGCTAGGAAGTCAACCGAGCAGTACTTC
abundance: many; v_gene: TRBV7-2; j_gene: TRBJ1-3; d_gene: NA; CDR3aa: CASSFYGRPEDTIYF; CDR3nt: TGTGCCAGCAGCTTCTATGGCAGGCCGGAGGACACCATATATTTT
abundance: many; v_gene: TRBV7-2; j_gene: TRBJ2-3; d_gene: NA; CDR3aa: CASSPGSSWSTDTQYF; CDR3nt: TGTGCCAGCAGCCCGGGAAGTAGTTGGAGCACAGATACGCAGTATTTT
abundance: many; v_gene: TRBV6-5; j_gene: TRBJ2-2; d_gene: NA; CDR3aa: CASSYSTNTGELFF; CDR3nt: TGTGCCAGCAGTTACTCGACGAACACCGGGGAGCTGTTTTTT
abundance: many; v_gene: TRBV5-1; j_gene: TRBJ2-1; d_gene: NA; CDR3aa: CASSNGSSYNEQFF; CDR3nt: TGCGCCAGCAGCAACGGGAGTTCCTACAATGAGCAGTTCTTC
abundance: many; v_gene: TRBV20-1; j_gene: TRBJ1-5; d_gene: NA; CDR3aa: CSARAGDQPQHF; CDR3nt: TGCAGTGCTAGAGCGGGGGATCAGCCCCAGCATTTT
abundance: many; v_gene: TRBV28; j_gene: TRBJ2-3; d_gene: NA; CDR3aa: CASSQGGEHTDTQYF; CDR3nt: TGTGCCAGCAGCCAAGGGGGGGAGCACACAGATACGCAGTATTTT
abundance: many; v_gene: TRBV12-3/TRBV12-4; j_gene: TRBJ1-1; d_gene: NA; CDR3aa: CASTRGGGNTEAFF; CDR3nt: TGTGCCAGCACCAGGGGTGGGGGTAACACTGAAGCTTTCTTT
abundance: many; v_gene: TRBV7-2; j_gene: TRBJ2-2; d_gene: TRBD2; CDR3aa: CASSRTSGSDTGELFF; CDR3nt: TGTGCCAGCAGCCGAACTAGCGGGAGCGACACCGGGGAGCTGTTTTTT
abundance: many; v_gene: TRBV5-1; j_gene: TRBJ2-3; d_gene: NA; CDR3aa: CASSLLDLNTDTQYF; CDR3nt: TGCGCCAGCAGCTTGTTGGACCTAAACACAGATACGCAGTATTTT
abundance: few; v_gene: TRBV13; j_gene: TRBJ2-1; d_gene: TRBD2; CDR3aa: CASSSTYGTSALSSYNEQFF; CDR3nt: TGTGCCAGCAGCTCGACCTACGGGACTAGCGCGCTTAGCTCCTACAATGAGCAGTTCTTC
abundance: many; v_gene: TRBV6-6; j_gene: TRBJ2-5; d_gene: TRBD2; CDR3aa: CASRLPLLAGGEETQYF; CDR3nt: TGTGCCAGCAGACTTCCGCTCCTAGCGGGCGGCGAGGAGACCCAGTACTTC
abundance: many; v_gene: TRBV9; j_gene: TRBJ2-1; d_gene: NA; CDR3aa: CASSAGGGYNEQFF; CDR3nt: TGTGCCAGCAGCGCCGGCGGAGGGTACAATGAGCAGTTCTTC
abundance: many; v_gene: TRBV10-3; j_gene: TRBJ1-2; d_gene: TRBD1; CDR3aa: CAISPGGQFYGYTF; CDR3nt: TGTGCCATCAGCCCGGGGGGACAGTTCTATGGCTACACCTTC
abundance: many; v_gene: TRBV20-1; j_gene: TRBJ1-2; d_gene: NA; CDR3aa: CSARDLTGAGYTF; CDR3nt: TGCAGTGCTAGAGACCTCACGGGGGCAGGCTACACCTTC
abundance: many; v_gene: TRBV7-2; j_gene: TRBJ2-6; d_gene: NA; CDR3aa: CASSLARGAGANVLTF; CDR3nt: TGTGCCAGCAGCTTAGCAAGGGGCGCTGGGGCCAACGTCCTGACTTTC
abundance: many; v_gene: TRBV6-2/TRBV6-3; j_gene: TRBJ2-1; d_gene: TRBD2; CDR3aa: CASSWLADNEQFF; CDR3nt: TGTGCCAGCAGTTGGCTAGCGGACAATGAGCAGTTCTTC
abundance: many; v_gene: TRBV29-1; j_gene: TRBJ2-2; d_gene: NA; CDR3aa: CSARRALDTGELFF; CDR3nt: TGCAGCGCTCGGAGGGCCCTCGACACCGGGGAGCTGTTTTTT
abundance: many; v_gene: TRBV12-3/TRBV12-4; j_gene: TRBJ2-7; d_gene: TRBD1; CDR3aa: CASSLRDSYEQYF; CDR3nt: TGTGCCAGCAGTCTCCGGGACAGCTACGAGCAGTACTTC
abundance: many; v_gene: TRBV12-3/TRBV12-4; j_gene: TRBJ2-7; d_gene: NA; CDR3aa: CASRSLGLGETYEQYF; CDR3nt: TGTGCCAGTCGCTCCCTGGGGCTGGGCGAGACCTACGAGCAGTACTTC
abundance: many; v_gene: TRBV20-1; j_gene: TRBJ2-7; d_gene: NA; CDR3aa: CSARAGVIYEQYF; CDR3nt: TGCAGTGCCAGAGCAGGGGTAATCTACGAGCAGTACTTC
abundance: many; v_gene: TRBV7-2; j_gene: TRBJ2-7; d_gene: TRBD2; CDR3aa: CASSLTTSGYSYEQYF; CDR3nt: TGTGCCAGCAGCCTCACGACTAGCGGGTACTCCTACGAGCAGTACTTC
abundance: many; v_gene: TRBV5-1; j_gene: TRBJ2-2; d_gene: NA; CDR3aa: CASSLGSGETGELFF; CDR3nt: TGCGCCAGCAGCTTGGGATCCGGGGAGACCGGGGAGCTGTTTTTT
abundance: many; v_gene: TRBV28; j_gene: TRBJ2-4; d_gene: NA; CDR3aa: CASSFLFGGTEAKNIQYF; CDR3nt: TGTGCCAGCAGTTTTTTGTTTGGCGGGACAGAAGCCAAAAACATTCAGTACTTC
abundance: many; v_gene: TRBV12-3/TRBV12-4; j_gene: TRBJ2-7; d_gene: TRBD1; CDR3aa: CASSFGQAGEQYF; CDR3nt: TGTGCCAGCAGTTTTGGACAGGCAGGCGAGCAGTACTTC
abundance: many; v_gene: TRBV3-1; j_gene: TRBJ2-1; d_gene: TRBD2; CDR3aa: CASSQVTGTSGRAGSHNEQFF; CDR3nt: TGTGCCAGCAGCCAAGTTACCGGGACTAGCGGGAGGGCTGGTTCGCACAATGAGCAGTTCTTC
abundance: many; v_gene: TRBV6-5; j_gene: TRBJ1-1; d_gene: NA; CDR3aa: CASIPTGGQNTEAFF; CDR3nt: TGTGCCAGCATCCCTACGGGGGGGCAGAACACTGAAGCTTTCTTT
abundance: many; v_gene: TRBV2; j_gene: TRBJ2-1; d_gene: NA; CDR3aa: CASSRVGGNNEQFF; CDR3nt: TGTGCCAGCAGTCGAGTAGGGGGAAACAATGAGCAGTTCTTC
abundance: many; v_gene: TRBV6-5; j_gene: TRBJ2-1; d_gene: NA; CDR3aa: CASSSGVRTNEQFF; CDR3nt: TGTGCCAGCAGTTCGGGGGTGCGGACCAATGAGCAGTTCTTC
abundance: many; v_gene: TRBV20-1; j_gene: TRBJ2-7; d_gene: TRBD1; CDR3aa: CSARALDRMSYEQYF; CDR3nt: TGCAGTGCTAGAGCGTTGGACAGGATGTCCTACGAGCAGTACTTC
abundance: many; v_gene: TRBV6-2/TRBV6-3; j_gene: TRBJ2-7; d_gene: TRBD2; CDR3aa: CASSYGLAGYEQYF; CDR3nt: TGTGCCAGCAGTTATGGACTAGCGGGTTACGAGCAGTACTTC
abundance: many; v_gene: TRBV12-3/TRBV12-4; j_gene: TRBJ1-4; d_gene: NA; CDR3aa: CASSLRPGEGEKLFF; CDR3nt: TGTGCCAGCAGTCTACGCCCCGGGGAAGGTGAAAAACTGTTTTTT
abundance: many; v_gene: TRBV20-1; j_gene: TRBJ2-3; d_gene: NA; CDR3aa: CSAEKTGREDTQYF; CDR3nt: TGCAGTGCTGAGAAGACAGGGCGGGAAGATACGCAGTATTTT
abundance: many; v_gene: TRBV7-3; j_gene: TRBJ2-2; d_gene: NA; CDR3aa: CASTPGSGGELFF; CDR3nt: TGTGCCAGCACCCCTGGGAGCGGCGGGGAGCTGTTTTTT
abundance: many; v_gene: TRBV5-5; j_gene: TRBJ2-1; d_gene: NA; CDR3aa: CASSLGLAFNEQFF; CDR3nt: TGTGCCAGCAGCTTGGGACTGGCGTTCAATGAGCAGTTCTTC
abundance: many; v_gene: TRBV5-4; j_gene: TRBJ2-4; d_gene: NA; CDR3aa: CASSLIGSGNIQYF; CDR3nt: TGTGCCAGCAGCTTGATAGGGAGCGGGAACATTCAGTACTTC
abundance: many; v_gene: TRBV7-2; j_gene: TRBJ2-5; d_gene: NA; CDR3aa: CASSPLRETQYF; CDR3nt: TGTGCCAGCTCTCCGCTTAGAGAGACCCAGTACTTC
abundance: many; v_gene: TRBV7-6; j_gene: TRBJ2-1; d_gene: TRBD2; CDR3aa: CASSSSGIKYNEQFF; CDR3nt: TGTGCCAGCAGCTCAAGCGGGATTAAGTACAATGAGCAGTTCTTC
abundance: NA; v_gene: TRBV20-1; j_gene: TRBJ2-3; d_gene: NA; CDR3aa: CSARDPITDTQYF; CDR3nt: TGCAGTGCTAGAGATCCCATCACAGATACGCAGTATTTT
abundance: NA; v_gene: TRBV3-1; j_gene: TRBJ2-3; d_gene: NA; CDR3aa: CASSQQVNTDTQYF; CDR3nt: TGTGCCAGCAGCCAGCAGGTCAACACAGATACGCAGTATTTT
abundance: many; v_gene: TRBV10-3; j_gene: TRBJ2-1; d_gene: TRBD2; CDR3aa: CAISESDSGTSEQFF; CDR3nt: TGTGCCATCAGTGAGTCCGATAGCGGGACCTCTGAGCAGTTCTTC
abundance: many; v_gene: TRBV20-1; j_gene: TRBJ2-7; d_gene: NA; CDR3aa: CSARDRLNEQYF; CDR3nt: TGCAGTGCTAGAGATAGACTAAACGAGCAGTACTTC